Each of the 24 T cell receptor beta chains below was sequenced from the same sample in a study of T cell repertoires in cytomegalovirus infection. TCRdb used MiXCR to reprocess the reads, holding one entry per CDR3 protein. The repertoire has about 700,000 distinct CDR3 sequences, around a third of them found once; the top ten carry over 15%. The antigens of these receptors remain unknown. The sequenced sample was cultured PBMCs, obtained from culture after CMV antigen stimulation. These receptors originate from a human donor in good health (CMV status not recorded). Some clones in this sample may be carry-over from other donors' samples.

This clonotype was detected only a few times. The chain carries TRBV6-2 or TRBV6-3 and TRBJ2-1, with D maybe TRBD2 (6 bases). The CDR3 loop spans 16 amino acids. Germline assignment: CDR1 MNHEY and CDR2 SVGEGT. V lost 2 bases and J lost 5, with 16 bases in between. Here the CDR3 reads CASSYGLGRGNNEQFF. CDR3 in DNA: TGTGCCAGCAGTTACGGGCTAGGGCGGGGAAACAATGAGCAGTTCTTC.

Turning to this clonotype: One end of the junction varies from germline; a read error may be responsible. This rearrangement joins TRBV7-8 to TRBJ1-2; D might be TRBD1 (5 bases). CDR1 is SGHVS, CDR2 FQNEAQ, per germline. The CDR3 totals 11 residues. The CDR3 is CASSRGDGYNF. CDR3 DNA sequence: TGTGCCAGCAGCCGAGGGGATGGCTACAACTTC.

This clonotype was counted only a few times. The chain has TRBV28 and TRBJ2-7; the match to TRBD2 covers 10 bases. The trim removed 6 bases at V and 4 bases at J, leaving 9 bases unmatched. CDR1 MDHEN and CDR2 SYDVKM come from the germline V gene. The CDR3 length is 15 residues. The CDR3, as DNA: TGTGCCAGCAGCTCCTTAGCGGGGGGCAAGTACGAGCAGTACTTC. Translating it yields CASSSLAGGKYEQYF.

The V gene is TRBV7-2, the J gene TRBJ2-2, with D perhaps being TRBD1 or TRBD2 (5 bases each). V gave up 3 bases and J gave up 0 bases, with 17 bases separating them. Germline values: CDR1 SGHTA, CDR2 FQGNSA. This CDR3 is built from 18 residues. The CDR3, as DNA: TGTGCCAGCAGCTTCGGGGCGACGCGGTGGGCGAACACCGGGGAGCTGTTTTTT. Encoded protein: CASSFGATRWANTGELFF.

This sequence joins TRBV7-2 and TRBJ2-3, with D perhaps being TRBD1 or TRBD2 (6 bases each). This CDR3 spans 15 amino acids. Germline CDR1 reads SGHTA; CDR2 reads FQGNSA. Between the trimmed V and J ends, which lost 7 bases and 1 base, there was a span of 15 bases. The CDR3 region is CASTLQGGGTDTQYF. DNA for the CDR3: TGTGCCAGCACGTTACAGGGAGGAGGCACAGATACGCAGTATTTT.

The chain carries TRBV5-5 and TRBJ2-2; 7 bases map to TRBD2. The germline CDR1 and CDR2 sequences are SGHKS and YYEKEE (reference sequence). Trimming removed 5 bases from V and 3 bases from J; junction bases left unmatched: 7. CDR3 size: 15 residues. CDR3 region: CASSEWGGDTGELFF. CDR3 sequence (DNA): TGTGCCAGCAGTGAATGGGGGGGGGACACCGGGGAGCTGTTTTTT.

The V call is TRBV20-1, the J call TRBJ2-3, with D tentatively TRBD1 (6 bases). CDR1 and CDR2 from the germline V gene are DFQATT and SNEGSKA (reference sequence). With 3 bases removed from V and 5 bases from J, the gap between germline ends came to 12 bases. The CDR3 has 13 amino acids. In DNA form, the CDR3 reads TGCAGTGCTAGGCCCCTGACAGGAGATACGCAGTATTTT. It codes for CSARPLTGDTQYF.

The CDR3 DNA is TGTGCCAGCAGCCCCTGGACTAGCGGGTGGTTGGAGACCCAGTACTTC. Translating gives CASSPWTSGWLETQYF. The rearrangement links TRBV7-2 to TRBJ2-5, with 11 bases fitting TRBD2. CDR1 SGHTA and CDR2 FQGNSA come from the germline V gene. V lost 5 bases to trimming and J lost 5 bases; unmatched junction nucleotides: 10. The CDR3 runs to 16 residues.

The gene calls are TRBV7-6 and TRBJ2-5, with D unclear. Per germline, CDR1 SGHVS and CDR2 FNYEAQ. The CDR3 is 12 residues long. The V gene lost 5 bases and the J gene lost 4 bases, with 8 bases spanning the gap. The CDR3 here is CASSPATETQYF. CDR3 DNA sequence: TGTGCCAGCAGCCCCGCGACAGAGACCCAGTACTTC.

The chain recombines TRBV20-1 with TRBJ2-2, with 9 bases lining up with TRBD2. The germline V gene encodes CDR1 DFQATT and CDR2 SNEGSKA (reference sequence). The trim removed 1 base at V and 2 bases at J, leaving 8 bases unmatched. This CDR3 is built from 17 residues. CDR3 sequence (DNA): TGCAGTGCTAGAGTGGCTAGCGGGAATTCAAACACCGGGGAGCTGTTTTTT. It translates to CSARVASGNSNTGELFF.

The chain has TRBV7-9 and TRBJ2-5, with 10 nucleotides matching TRBD1. Trimming at V came to 1 base and at J to 2 bases, leaving 4 bases not matched to a gene. This CDR3 comprises 16 residues. The germline gives CDR1 SEHNR, CDR2 FQNEAQ (reference sequence). Here the CDR3 DNA reads TGTGCCAGCAGCTTAGAGCCGGGACAGGGGCAAGAGACCCAGTACTTC. Its protein is CASSLEPGQGQETQYF.

This clonotype has only a few counts. This chain uses TRBV23-1 with TRBJ2-1; D may be TRBD2 (5 bases). TRBV23-1 is treated as an ORF (open reading frame) with a function not yet certain. V was shortened by 4 bases and J by 0 bases, with 10 bases between the two germline ends. The CDR3 sequence is 15 residues long. The CDR3 loop reads CASSPGNLSYNEQFF. In DNA form, the CDR3 reads TGCGCCAGCAGTCCGGGAAACCTCTCCTACAATGAGCAGTTCTTC.

The sample holds a few counts of this clonotype. V is TRBV7-2 and J is TRBJ1-6; D is undetermined. From germline, CDR1 is SGHTA and CDR2 FQGNSA. This CDR3 has 13 amino acids. V was trimmed by 5 bases and J by 10 bases, leaving 12 bases between them. The CDR3 spells CASSQKLDSPLHF. The CDR3 DNA follows: TGTGCCAGCAGCCAAAAACTCGACTCACCCCTCCACTTT.

In this sample, this clonotype turned up many times. The genes are TRBV7-2 and TRBJ2-3, with D possibly matching TRBD2 (7 bases). Germline assignment: CDR1 SGHTA and CDR2 FQGNSA. Trimming pared 2 bases from V and 2 bases from J, leaving 11 bases between. The CDR3 runs to 15 residues. The CDR3 bases are TGTGCCAGCAGCTTAAGCGGGGACAACACAGATACGCAGTATTTT. Its translation: CASSLSGDNTDTQYF. The variable domain in full, with the rest retrieved from reference TRBV7-2 and TRBJ2-3, is GAGVSQSPSNKVTEKGKDVELRCDPISGHTALYWYRQSLGQGLEFLIYFQGNSAPDKSGLPSDRFSAERTGGSVSTLTIQRTQQEDSAVYLCASSLSGDNTDTQYFGPGTRLTVL.

The V and J genes are TRBV6-1 and TRBJ2-2; 8 nucleotides match TRBD1. J lost 6 bases, V lost 2 bases, and 8 bases had no gene match. The CDR3 has 16 amino acids. Germline values: CDR1 MNHNS, CDR2 SASEGT. CDR3 in amino acids: CASSELPRGRPGELFF. CDR3 in DNA: TGTGCCAGCAGTGAATTACCCAGGGGGCGTCCCGGGGAGCTGTTTTTT.

The rearrangement joins TRBV27 to TRBJ2-1; 14 nucleotides match TRBD2. J gave up 0 bases and V 6 bases, and 7 bases lay outside the gene matches. The CDR3 contains 18 residues. Germline CDR1 MNHEY, CDR2 SMNVEV (reference sequence). The CDR3 reads CASRIGTSGSSSYNEQFF. The CDR3 bases are TGTGCCAGCAGAATCGGGACTAGCGGGAGTAGCTCCTACAATGAGCAGTTCTTC.

The gene calls are TRBV27 and TRBJ1-6; D is possibly TRBD1 (6 bases). The CDR3 spans 15 residues. Trimming left V 2 bases short and J 14 bases short, with 19 bases between. Germline V gives CDR1 MNHEY, CDR2 SMNVEV (reference sequence). The CDR3 reads CASSLGGQHGKTLHF. CDR3 DNA: TGTGCCAGCAGTTTAGGGGGCCAGCATGGAAAAACCCTCCACTTT.

The genes are TRBV19 and TRBJ1-6; D is ambiguous. Trimming removed 5 bases at V and 11 bases at J, with 22 bases between. In germline, CDR1 is LNHDA, CDR2 SQIVND (reference sequence). This CDR3 has 16 residues. The CDR3 spells CASSALVRLRQAPLHF. CDR3 bases: TGTGCCAGTAGTGCACTCGTCCGGCTCCGTCAAGCACCCCTCCACTTT.

The J gene is TRBJ2-1, the V gene TRBV6-5; 7 bases are shared with TRBD2. With V trimmed by 5 bases and J by 7 bases, 17 bases remained unmatched. The CDR3 is 17 residues long. Germline-derived CDR1 and CDR2 are MNHEY and SVGAGI. The CDR3 sequence: CASSPKSGGGVRNEQFF. Written as DNA, the CDR3 is TGTGCCAGCAGTCCCAAATCGGGCGGGGGAGTACGGAATGAGCAGTTCTTC.

The sample holds a few counts of this clonotype. The chain links TRBV3-1 to TRBJ2-5; the D gene could be TRBD1 or TRBD2 (5 bases each). The CDR3 spans 14 residues. The germline CDR1 and CDR2 sequences are LGHDT and YNNKEL (reference sequence). The V end lost 4 bases, the J end lost 5 bases, and 14 bases lay between the germline ends. CDR3: CASSRRGRDETQYF. CDR3 bases: TGTGCCAGCAGCCGAAGGGGCAGGGACGAGACCCAGTACTTC.

The chain is built from TRBV20-1 and TRBJ2-5; 8 bases are a match to TRBD1. This CDR3 spans 14 amino acids. CDR1 is DFQATT and CDR2 is SNEGSKA in the germline V gene (reference sequence). Germline trimming cut 5 bases from V and 7 bases from J; bases unmatched to any gene: 12. The CDR3: CSAPNARGRGTQYF. The CDR3 DNA reads TGCAGTGCTCCAAACGCCAGGGGGCGGGGGACCCAGTACTTC.

This clonotype appeared a few times. CDR3 bases: TGTGCCAGCAGCTTAGCCCGCCTGGGAGTACATGGCTACACCTTC. Translated: CASSLARLGVHGYTF. This chain links TRBV7-8 with TRBJ1-2; D remains ambiguous. CDR1 SGHVS and CDR2 FQNEAQ come from the germline V gene. CDR3 length: 15 amino acids. The germline V and J ends were trimmed by 0 bases and 6 bases, with 14 bases remaining between them.

The count of this clonotype is one. This sequence joins TRBV27 and TRBJ1-1; D may be TRBD1 (5 bases). V was clipped by 2 bases and J by 3 bases, with 10 bases between them. This CDR3 has 14 residues. CDR1 is MNHEY, CDR2 SMNVEV, per germline (reference sequence). This CDR3 reads CASSLVPGYTEAFF. The CDR3 bases are TGTGCCAGCAGTTTAGTTCCAGGGTACACTGAAGCTTTCTTT.

This clonotype was counted between two and nine times. CDR3 sequence reads: CASSFTGFSTGELFF. DNA for the CDR3: TGTGCCAGCAGTTTTACGGGATTTAGCACCGGGGAGCTGTTTTTT. The rearrangement links TRBV27 to TRBJ2-2, with TRBD2 as a possible D gene (5 bases). The CDR3 length is 15 residues. V lost 3 bases to trimming and J lost 4 bases, with 12 bases between them. Germline V CDR1 and CDR2: MNHEY, SMNVEV (reference sequence).